This T cell receptor (beta chain) was identified in a study of blood T cell repertoires in COVID-19. On the study more broadly: Both acute and convalescent COVID-19 samples were obtained from the United States, Italy and Spain.

Adults between roughly 18 and 90 years of age took part from under 30 US areas. Cohort 3 donors counted as recovered after two negative PCRs, clearance, or resolved symptoms. Germline V gene sequence: CDR1 SGDLS, CDR2 YYNGEE. The V gene lost 1 base and the J gene lost 7 bases, with 27 bases spanning the gap. This CDR3 is 19 amino acids long. Authors' data handling: Reference gene primers were amplified, and this amplification served to estimate nucleated cell counts. Measured with immunoSEQ multiplex PCR; TCRdb has only the in-frame clones, and not every one. That table furnishes V, J and clone size, whereas the DNA furnished D and trimming. The sample consists of over 300,000 clones, 87% of them appearing once.

The chain is built from TRBV9 and TRBJ1-3; D remains ambiguous. The clonotype was recovered from a woman aged 25 to 39 who had recovered from COVID-19. Sequencing was performed on PBMCs or T cells enriched from blood (not recorded which). The CDR3 sequence is CASSVQAVAPFTGRNTIYF. The CDR3 DNA sequence: TGTGCCAGCAGCGTACAGGCTGTCGCACCCTTCACCGGCCGGAACACCATATATTTT.